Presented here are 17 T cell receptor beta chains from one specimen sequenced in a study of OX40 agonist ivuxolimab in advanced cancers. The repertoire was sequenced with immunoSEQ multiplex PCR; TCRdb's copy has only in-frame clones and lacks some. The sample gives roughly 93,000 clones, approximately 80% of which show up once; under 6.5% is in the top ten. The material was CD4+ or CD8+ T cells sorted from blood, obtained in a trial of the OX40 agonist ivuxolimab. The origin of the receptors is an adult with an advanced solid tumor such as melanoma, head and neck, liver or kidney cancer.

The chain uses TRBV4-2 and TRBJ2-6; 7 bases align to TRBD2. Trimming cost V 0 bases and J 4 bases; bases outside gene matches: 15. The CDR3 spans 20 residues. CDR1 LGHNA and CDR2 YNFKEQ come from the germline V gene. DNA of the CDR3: TGTGCCAGCAGCCAAGATCTTCGTATAGCGGGCCCCTTAGGGGCCAACGTCCTGACTTTC. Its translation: CASSQDLRIAGPLGANVLTF.

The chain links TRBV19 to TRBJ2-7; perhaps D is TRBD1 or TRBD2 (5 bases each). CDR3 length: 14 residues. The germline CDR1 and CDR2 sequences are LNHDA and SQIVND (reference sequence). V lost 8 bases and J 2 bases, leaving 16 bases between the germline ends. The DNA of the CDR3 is TGTGCCAGTTCCGGGACGGCTCGCCCCTACGAGCAGTACTTC. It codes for CASSGTARPYEQYF.

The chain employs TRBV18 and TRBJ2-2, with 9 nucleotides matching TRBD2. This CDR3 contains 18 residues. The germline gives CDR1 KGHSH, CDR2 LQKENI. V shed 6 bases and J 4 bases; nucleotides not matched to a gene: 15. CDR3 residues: CASSLLAGHPQGTGELFF. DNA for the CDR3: TGTGCCAGCTCTCTTCTAGCGGGACATCCCCAAGGCACCGGGGAGCTGTTTTTT. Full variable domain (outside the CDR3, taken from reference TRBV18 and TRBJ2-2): NAGVMQNPRHLVRRRGQEARLRCSPMKGHSHVYWYRQLPEEGLKFMVYLQKENIIDESGMPKERFSAEFPKEGPSILRIQQVVRGDSAAYFCASSLLAGHPQGTGELFFGEGSRLTVL.

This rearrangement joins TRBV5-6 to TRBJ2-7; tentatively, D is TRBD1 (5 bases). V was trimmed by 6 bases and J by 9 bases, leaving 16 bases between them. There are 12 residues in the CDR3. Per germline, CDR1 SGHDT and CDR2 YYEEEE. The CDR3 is CASTLRGDAQYF. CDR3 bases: TGTGCCAGCACCCTTAGGGGCGATGCGCAGTACTTC.

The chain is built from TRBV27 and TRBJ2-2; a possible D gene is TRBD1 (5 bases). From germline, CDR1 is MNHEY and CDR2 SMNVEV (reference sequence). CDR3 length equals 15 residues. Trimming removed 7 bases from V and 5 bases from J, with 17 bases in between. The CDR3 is CASTRQKIGTGELFF. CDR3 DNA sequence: TGTGCCAGCACCCGACAGAAAATCGGTACCGGGGAGCTGTTTTTT.

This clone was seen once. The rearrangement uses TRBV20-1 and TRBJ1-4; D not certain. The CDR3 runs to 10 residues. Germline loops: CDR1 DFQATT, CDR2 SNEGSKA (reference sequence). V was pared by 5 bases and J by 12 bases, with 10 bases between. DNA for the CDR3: TGCAGTGCTCAGGAAGTGGAACTGTTTTTT. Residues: CSAQEVELFF.

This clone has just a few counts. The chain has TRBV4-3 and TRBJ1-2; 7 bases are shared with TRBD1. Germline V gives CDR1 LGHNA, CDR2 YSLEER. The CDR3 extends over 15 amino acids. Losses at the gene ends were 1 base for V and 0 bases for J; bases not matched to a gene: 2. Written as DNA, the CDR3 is TGCGCCAGCAGCCAAGGGCAGGGGGCTAACTATGGCTACACCTTC. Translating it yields CASSQGQGANYGYTF.

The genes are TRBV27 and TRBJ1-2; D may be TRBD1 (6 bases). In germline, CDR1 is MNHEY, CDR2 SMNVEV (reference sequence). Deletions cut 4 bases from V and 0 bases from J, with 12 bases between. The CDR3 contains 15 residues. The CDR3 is CASSSDRRANYGYTF. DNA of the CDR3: TGTGCCAGCAGTTCCGACAGGAGAGCTAACTATGGCTACACCTTC.

In nucleotides, the CDR3 is TGTGCCATCAGGGGACAGGGGGGGAACTATGGCTACACCTTC. Amino acids: CAIRGQGGNYGYTF. V is TRBV10-3 and J is TRBJ1-2, with 11 bases aligning to TRBD1. V lost 6 bases, J lost 2 bases, and 2 bases stayed unmatched. CDR3 length: 14 amino acids. Germline assignment: CDR1 ENHRY and CDR2 SYGVKD.

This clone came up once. The CDR3 DNA follows: TGTGCCAGTACCACGACGGGTTATTCACAATCCAATGAGCAGTTCTTC. This sequence encodes CASTTTGYSQSNEQFF. This chain uses TRBV19 with TRBJ2-1; D is unclear. The V gene's germline CDR1 is LNHDA and CDR2 SQIVND (reference sequence). This CDR3 comprises 16 residues. V was shortened by 7 bases and J by 6 bases, with 22 bases between the two germline ends.

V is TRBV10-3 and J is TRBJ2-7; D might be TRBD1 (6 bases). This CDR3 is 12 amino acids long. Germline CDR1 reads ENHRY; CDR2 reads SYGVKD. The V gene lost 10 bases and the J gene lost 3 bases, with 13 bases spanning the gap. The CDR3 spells CATQGDGYEQYF. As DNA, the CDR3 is TGTGCCACACAGGGTGATGGCTACGAGCAGTACTTC.

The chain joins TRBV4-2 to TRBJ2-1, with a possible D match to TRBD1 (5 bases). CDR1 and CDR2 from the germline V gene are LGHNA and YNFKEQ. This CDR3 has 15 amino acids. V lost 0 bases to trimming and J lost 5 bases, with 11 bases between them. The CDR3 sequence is CASSQESGPHNEQFF. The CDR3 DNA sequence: TGTGCCAGCAGCCAAGAGTCAGGGCCCCACAATGAGCAGTTCTTC.

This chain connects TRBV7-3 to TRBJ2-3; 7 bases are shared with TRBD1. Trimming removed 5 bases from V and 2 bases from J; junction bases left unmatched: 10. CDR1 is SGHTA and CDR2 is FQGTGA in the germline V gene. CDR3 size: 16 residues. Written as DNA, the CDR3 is TGTGCCAGCAGCCTGCGTGGACAGGCACTCACAGATACGCAGTATTTT. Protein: CASSLRGQALTDTQYF.

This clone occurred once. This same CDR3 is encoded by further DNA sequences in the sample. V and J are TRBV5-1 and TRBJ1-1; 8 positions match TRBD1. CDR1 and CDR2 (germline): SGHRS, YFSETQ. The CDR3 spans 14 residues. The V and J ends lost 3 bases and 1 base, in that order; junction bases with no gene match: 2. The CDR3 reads CASSSGQGNTEAFF. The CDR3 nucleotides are TGCGCCAGCAGCTCCGGACAGGGGAACACTGAAGCTTTCTTT.

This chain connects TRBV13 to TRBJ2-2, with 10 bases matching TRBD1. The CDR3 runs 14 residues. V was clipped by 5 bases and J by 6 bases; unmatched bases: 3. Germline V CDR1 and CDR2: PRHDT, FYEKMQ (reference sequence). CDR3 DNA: TGTGCCAGCAGCCGTGGGACAGGGGCCGGGGAGCTGTTTTTT. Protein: CASSRGTGAGELFF. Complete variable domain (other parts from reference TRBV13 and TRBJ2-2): AAGVIQSPRHLIKEKRETATLKCYPIPRHDTVYWYQQGPGQDPQFLISFYEKMQSDKGSIPDRFSAQQFSDYHSELNMSSLELGDSALYFCASSRGTGAGELFFGEGSRLTVL.

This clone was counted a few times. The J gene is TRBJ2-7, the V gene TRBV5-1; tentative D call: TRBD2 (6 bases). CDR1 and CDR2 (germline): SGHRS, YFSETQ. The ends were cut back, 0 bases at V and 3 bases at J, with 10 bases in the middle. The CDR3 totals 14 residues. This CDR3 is CASSLAGDFYEQYF. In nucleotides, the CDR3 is TGCGCCAGCAGCTTGGCGGGGGACTTCTACGAGCAGTACTTC.

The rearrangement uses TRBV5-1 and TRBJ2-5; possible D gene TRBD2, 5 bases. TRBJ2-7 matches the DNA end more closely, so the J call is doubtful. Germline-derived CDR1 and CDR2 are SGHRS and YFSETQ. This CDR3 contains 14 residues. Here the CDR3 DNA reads TGCGCCAGCAGCTTAATCGTAGCGCCCTACGAGCAGTACTTC. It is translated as CASSLIVAPYEQYF.